Described below is a single T cell receptor beta chain sequence and its context. Naive-designated CD8 cells lacked CD45RO, were positively enriched for CCR7, and omitted terminally differentiated effector memory CD45RA+ cells. These data belong to a study of shared clonotypes between healthy human individuals. Trimming at V came to 4 bases and at J to 1 base, leaving 3 bases not matched to a gene. The CDR3 runs to 16 residues. Germline loops: CDR1 SEHNR, CDR2 FQNEAQ (reference sequence). Only in-frame clones appear in the TCRdb table, and some are missing; sequencing was by immunoSEQ multiplex PCR. The table shows about 1.9 million clones, with just under 95% occurring only once.

The clonotype comes from a man younger than 30 in good health. Some clones in this sample may be carry-over from other donors' samples. The sequencing input was naive CD8+ T cells from PBMCs. The chain combines TRBV7-9 with TRBJ2-5, with 13 bases fitting TRBD2. In DNA form, the CDR3 reads TGTGCCAGCAGCTATGGACTAGCGGGAGCCCAAGAGACCCAGTACTTC. Translation: CASSYGLAGAQETQYF.